Following are 11 T cell receptor beta chains from one sample sequenced in a study of blood T cell repertoires in COVID-19. TCRdb keeps only in-frame clones here, not all; method: immunoSEQ multiplex PCR. The sample holds 95,000 to 110,000 clones; roughly 84% are singletons and the top ten take about 4%. Material for sequencing was peripheral blood. The source is a human donor in a cohort sampled during active COVID-19.

The rearrangement uses TRBV5-1 and TRBJ2-3; TRBD1 agrees at 9 bases. The CDR3 sequence is 14 residues long. Trimming took 4 bases from V and 4 from J; bases not matched to a gene: 4. Germline V CDR1 and CDR2: SGHRS, YFSETQ. In DNA, the CDR3 is TGCGCCAGCAGCCTCGGACAGGGGTCAGATACGCAGTATTTT. Its protein is CASSLGQGSDTQYF.

The V and J genes are TRBV19 and TRBJ2-7, with TRBD2 identical over 9 bases. CDR1 is LNHDA and CDR2 is SQIVND in the germline V gene (reference sequence). CDR3 length equals 16 residues. The trim removed 3 bases at V and 7 bases at J, leaving 13 bases unmatched. The CDR3 bases are TGTGCCAGTAGTATCGGATCGGCTAGCGGGATGGGGGAGCAGTACTTC. Protein product: CASSIGSASGMGEQYF.

This rearrangement joins TRBV11-2 to TRBJ2-3; no definite D call. The CDR3 runs 14 residues. V lost 3 bases to trimming and J lost 2 bases, with 9 bases between them. Germline values: CDR1 SGHAT, CDR2 FQNNGV. The CDR3 sequence: CASSFRLTTDTQYF. CDR3 nucleotide sequence: TGTGCCAGCAGCTTCCGTCTAACCACAGATACGCAGTATTTT.

The chain links TRBV6-2 or TRBV6-3 to TRBJ1-2; the D is unclear. Trimming took 0 bases from V and 0 from J, leaving 8 bases between them. Germline loops: CDR1 MNHEY, CDR2 SVGEGT. The CDR3 totals 15 residues. CDR3 region: CASSYSPGANYGYTF. The CDR3, as DNA: TGTGCCAGCAGTTACTCGCCAGGCGCTAACTATGGCTACACCTTC.

The chain couples TRBV4-1 to TRBJ1-5; 8 bases fit TRBD1. V shed 0 bases and J 7 bases; nucleotides not matched to a gene: 5. The CDR3 has 15 amino acids. The germline gives CDR1 MGHRA, CDR2 YSYEKL. The CDR3 DNA sequence: TGCGCCAGCAGCCAAGATAACCAGGGGGCCCAGCCCCAGCATTTT. Translated: CASSQDNQGAQPQHF.

V gene TRBV28 combines with J gene TRBJ2-7, with 8 bases aligning to TRBD2. The CDR3 is 15 amino acids. The germline V gene encodes CDR1 MDHEN and CDR2 SYDVKM. Trimming cost V 4 bases and J 0 bases; bases outside gene matches: 5. The CDR3 region is CASSSRGGPSYEQYF. Here the CDR3 DNA reads TGTGCCAGCAGTTCCCGGGGGGGCCCCTCCTACGAGCAGTACTTC.

This chain connects TRBV3-1 (or the pseudogene TRBV3-2) to TRBJ2-5, with 8 bases lining up with TRBD2. CDR1 and CDR2 (germline): LGHDT, YNNKEL (reference sequence). V trimming: 0 bases; J trimming: 9 bases; junction bases outside the gene matches: 9. The CDR3 runs 15 residues. This CDR3 is CASSQEGTRNGSQYF. The DNA of the CDR3 is TGTGCCAGCAGCCAAGAGGGGACTAGGAACGGGTCCCAGTACTTC.

This rearrangement joins TRBV7-2 to TRBJ2-4; 8 bases agree with TRBD1. V lost 8 bases and J lost 4; bases outside the gene matches: 4. The length of the CDR3 is 13 residues. CDR1 and CDR2 from the germline V gene are SGHTA and FQGNSA. The CDR3 DNA sequence: TGTGCCAGCGGATACAGGGGGAAAAACATTCAGTACTTC. This translates into CASGYRGKNIQYF.

This chain uses TRBV18 with TRBJ2-1; TRBD2 matches at 9 bases. The CDR3 extends over 15 amino acids. Per germline, CDR1 KGHSH and CDR2 LQKENI. After removal of 4 bases from V and 2 bases from J, the junction contained 3 bases not matched to a gene. This CDR3 is CASSLSSGTYNEQFF. The CDR3 coding sequence is TGTGCCAGCTCACTGTCTAGCGGGACCTACAATGAGCAGTTCTTC. Full variable domain (outside the CDR3, taken from reference TRBV18 and TRBJ2-1): NAGVMQNPRHLVRRRGQEARLRCSPMKGHSHVYWYRQLPEEGLKFMVYLQKENIIDESGMPKERFSAEFPKEGPSILRIQQVVRGDSAAYFCASSLSSGTYNEQFFGPGTRLTVL.

The rearrangement links TRBV7-3 to TRBJ2-1; 8 bases align to TRBD2. After removal of 5 bases from V and 7 bases from J, the junction contained 10 bases not matched to a gene. The CDR3 length is 15 residues. CDR1 and CDR2 from the germline V gene are SGHTA and FQGTGA. The CDR3 is CASSNTSGGRNEQFF. The DNA of the CDR3 is TGTGCCAGCAGCAATACTAGCGGAGGCAGGAATGAGCAGTTCTTC.

V gene TRBV28 combines with J gene TRBJ2-5; D is unresolved. The CDR3 is 14 residues long. Trimming shortened V by 8 bases and J by 0 bases, and 13 bases separated the two germline ends. Germline values: CDR1 MDHEN, CDR2 SYDVKM. Written as DNA, the CDR3 is TGTGCCAGCTCGTCGGCAGCGTACCAAGAGACCCAGTACTTC. Amino acids: CASSSAAYQETQYF.